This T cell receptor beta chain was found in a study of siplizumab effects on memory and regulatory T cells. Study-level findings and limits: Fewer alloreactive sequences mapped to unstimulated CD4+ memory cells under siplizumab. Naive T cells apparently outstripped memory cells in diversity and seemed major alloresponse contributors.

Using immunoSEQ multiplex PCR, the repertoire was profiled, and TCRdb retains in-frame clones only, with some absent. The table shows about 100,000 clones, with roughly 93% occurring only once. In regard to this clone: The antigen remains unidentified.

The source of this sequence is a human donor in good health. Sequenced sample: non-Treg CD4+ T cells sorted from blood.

CDR3 residues: CASPWQGTFTNEKLFF. CDR3 in DNA: TGTGCCAGCCCGTGGCAGGGGACGTTTACTAATGAAAAACTGTTTTTT. This chain links TRBV6-4 with TRBJ1-4; D is possibly TRBD1 (6 bases). The CDR3 is 16 residues long. Germline CDR1 MRHNA, CDR2 SNTAGT. V dropped 8 bases and J dropped 2 bases, with 18 bases sitting between them.